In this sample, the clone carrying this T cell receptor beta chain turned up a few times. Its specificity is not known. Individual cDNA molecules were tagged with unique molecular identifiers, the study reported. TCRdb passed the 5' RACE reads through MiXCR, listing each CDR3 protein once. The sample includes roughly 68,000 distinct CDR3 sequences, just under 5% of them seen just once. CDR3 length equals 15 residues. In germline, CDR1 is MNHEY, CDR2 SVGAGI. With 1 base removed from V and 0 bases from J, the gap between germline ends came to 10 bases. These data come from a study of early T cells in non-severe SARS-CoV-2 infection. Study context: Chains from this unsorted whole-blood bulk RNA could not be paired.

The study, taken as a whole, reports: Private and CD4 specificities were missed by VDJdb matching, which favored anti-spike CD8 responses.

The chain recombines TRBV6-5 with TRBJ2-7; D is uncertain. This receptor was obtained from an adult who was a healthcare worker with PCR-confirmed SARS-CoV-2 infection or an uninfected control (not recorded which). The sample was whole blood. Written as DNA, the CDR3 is TGTGCCAGCAGTTACTTAGGTACCTCCTCCTACGAGCAGTACTTC. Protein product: CASSYLGTSSYEQYF.